These T cell receptor beta chains were read from a single sample in a study of blood T cells in healthy people across ages. TCRdb re-called the 5' RACE reads with MiXCR, one entry per CDR3 protein. In the table there are about 2 million distinct CDR3 sequences, 40% to 55% of which are singletons. The sample comprised blood. Receptors were obtained from a woman between 40 and 50 years old in good health. CDR3s include the opening cysteine and the closing phenylalanine or tryptophan. The order of the fields is J gene, D gene, V gene, clone size, CDR3 DNA, CDR3 protein. The D gene is left open where the match is weak. A clone size is listed for some rows: how often the clone was seen (once, few, many), or a class if it is expanded.

J: TRBJ1-1
D: .
V: TRBV7-3
size: .
DNA: TGTGCCAGCAGCTTAAGATCCCCCGGTACTGAAGCTTTCTTT
CDR3: CASSLRSPGTEAFF

J: TRBJ1-5
D: .
V: TRBV5-1
size: few
DNA: TGCGCCAGCAGCTTGGTGGGTCGGGGAGAGACTCGGAATAGCAATCAGCCCCAGCATTTT
CDR3: CASSLVGRGETRNSNQPQHF

J: TRBJ2-5
D: .
V: TRBV28
size: many
DNA: TGTGCCAGCAGTTTCCACGTATGGGCGGAGACCCAGTACTTC
CDR3: CASSFHVWAETQYF

J: TRBJ1-1
D: .
V: TRBV21-1
size: .
DNA: TGTGCCAGCAGCTACCACAGGGGGCGCGAAAACCCGAACACTGAAGCTTTCTTT
CDR3: CASSYHRGRENPNTEAFF

J: TRBJ2-7
D: .
V: TRBV5-1
size: few
DNA: TGCGCCAGCAGCTTGGTTGGAGGGGAGTACTACGAGCAGTACTTC
CDR3: CASSLVGGEYYEQYF

J: TRBJ2-3
D: .
V: TRBV24-1
size: .
DNA: TGTGCCACCAGTGATTATCGGGACACCTCTAGCACAGATACGCAGTATTTT
CDR3: CATSDYRDTSSTDTQYF

J: TRBJ2-7
D: .
V: TRBV20-1
size: few
DNA: TGCAGTGCTAGTCGAGGGGGGGAGGGTGGGCAGTACTTC
CDR3: CSASRGGEGGQYF

J: TRBJ1-6
D: TRBD1
V: TRBV5-1
size: few
DNA: TGCGCCAGCAGCGCTTTCCAGGGGGCGCGTTATAATTCACCCCTCCACTTT
CDR3: CASSAFQGARYNSPLHF

J: TRBJ2-1
D: .
V: TRBV7-2
size: many
DNA: TGTGCCAGCAGCTTGTTGGAACGGAGCAATGAGCAGTTCTTC
CDR3: CASSLLERSNEQFF

J: TRBJ1-2
D: .
V: TRBV5-5
size: .
DNA: TGTGCCAGCAGCTTGACAAGTGACTATGGCTACACCTTC
CDR3: CASSLTSDYGYTF

J: TRBJ1-2
D: TRBD1
V: TRBV5-1
size: few
DNA: TGCGCCAGCAGCTTGGGTCAGGGGGCCTTCTATGGCTACACCTTC
CDR3: CASSLGQGAFYGYTF

J: TRBJ2-5
D: .
V: TRBV27
size: once
DNA: TGTGCCAGCAGAACTAGGCCAACAGGGACCCAGTACTTC
CDR3: CASRTRPTGTQYF

J: TRBJ2-1
D: TRBD1
V: TRBV3-1
size: .
DNA: TGTGCCAGCAGCCAAGATCGATGGACAGGGGAAGGTAATGAGCAGTTCTTC
CDR3: CASSQDRWTGEGNEQFF

J: TRBJ2-7
D: .
V: TRBV7-2
size: many
DNA: TGTGCCAGCAGCTTAGATCGGGGGTCCCACGAGCAGTACTTC
CDR3: CASSLDRGSHEQYF

J: TRBJ2-3
D: TRBD2
V: TRBV20-1
size: .
DNA: TGCAGTGCTCAGAGCCCTAGCGGGCATACGCAGTATTTT
CDR3: CSAQSPSGHTQYF

J: TRBJ2-1
D: TRBD2
V: TRBV9
size: .
DNA: TGTGCCAGCAGCGTCCGCACGACTAGCGAGATAGCCAGTGAGCAGTTCTTC
CDR3: CASSVRTTSEIASEQFF

J: TRBJ2-5
D: .
V: TRBV9
size: .
DNA: TGTGCCAGCAGCGAACATGGGGCAGACCAAGAGACCCAGTACTTC
CDR3: CASSEHGADQETQYF

J: TRBJ2-3
D: .
V: TRBV20-1
size: .
DNA: TGCAGTGCTAGGGCCACCACTAGCACAGATACGCAGTATTTT
CDR3: CSARATTSTDTQYF

J: TRBJ2-5
D: .
V: TRBV28
size: .
DNA: TGTGCCAGCAGTTCCCGCAGGGGTTCGTTGGTTGAGCAGTACTTC
CDR3: CASSSRRGSLVEQYF

J: TRBJ2-3
D: TRBD1
V: TRBV12-3/TRBV12-4
size: .
DNA: TGTGCCAGCCGCCCGTCAGGGGGTGGAGATACGCAGTATTTT
CDR3: CASRPSGGGDTQYF

J: TRBJ2-7
D: .
V: TRBV28
size: .
DNA: TGTGCCAGCAGCGGCAGGGTAAGCGAGCAGTACTTC
CDR3: CASSGRVSEQYF

J: TRBJ2-7
D: .
V: TRBV6-2/TRBV6-3
size: .
DNA: TGTGCCAGCAGTTACTCGGCCTTTACTGGGTCCTACGAGCAGTACTTC
CDR3: CASSYSAFTGSYEQYF

J: TRBJ2-5
D: .
V: TRBV7-2
size: many
DNA: TGTGCCAGCAGCTTGGTCAGGGGGGGAGAGACCCAGTACTTC
CDR3: CASSLVRGGETQYF

J: TRBJ2-1
D: .
V: TRBV20-1
size: .
DNA: TGCAGTGACCGGCAGACATACAATGAGCAGTTCTTC
CDR3: CSDRQTYNEQFF

J: TRBJ2-7
D: TRBD2
V: TRBV27
size: few
DNA: TGTGCCAGCAGTTTAAATCTAGCGGGGGGCAACGAGCAGTACTTC
CDR3: CASSLNLAGGNEQYF

J: TRBJ2-7
D: TRBD2
V: TRBV20-1
size: .
DNA: TGCAGTGCTGGTAGCGGGGGGGCCTCTTACAACGAGCAGTACTTC
CDR3: CSAGSGGASYNEQYF

J: TRBJ2-5
D: .
V: TRBV20-1
size: .
DNA: TGCAGTGCTACTTTCTCAAGCAGGGCGGAGACCCAGTACTTC
CDR3: CSATFSSRAETQYF

J: TRBJ1-2
D: .
V: TRBV4-2
size: .
DNA: TGTGCCAGCAGCCAAGATGAGGGAGCCTATGGCTACACCTTC
CDR3: CASSQDEGAYGYTF

J: TRBJ2-1
D: TRBD2
V: TRBV5-1
size: few
DNA: TGCGCCAGCAGCTTGGGGACTAGGTCGGGCAATGAGCAGTTCTTC
CDR3: CASSLGTRSGNEQFF

J: TRBJ2-1
D: .
V: TRBV20-1
size: once
DNA: TGCAGTGCTAGCACTGAGTACCGACATTGGACACTCGGAGAGACCCAGTTCTTC
CDR3: CSASTEYRHWTLGETQFF

J: TRBJ1-3
D: .
V: TRBV20-1
size: .
DNA: TGCAGTGCTAGTGGCAGGGGAAACTCTGGAAACACCATATATTTT
CDR3: CSASGRGNSGNTIYF

J: TRBJ2-7
D: .
V: TRBV5-5
size: once
DNA: TGTGCCAGCAGCTGGAACAGTGGGCCCTCCTACGAGCAGTACTTC
CDR3: CASSWNSGPSYEQYF

J: TRBJ2-1
D: TRBD2
V: TRBV6-2/TRBV6-3
size: few
DNA: TGTGCCAGCAGTTGGGTAGTAGCGGGGGCTCGGAATGAGCAGTTCTTC
CDR3: CASSWVVAGARNEQFF

J: TRBJ1-2
D: .
V: TRBV29-1
size: .
DNA: TGCAGTGGGGCGAGTGAACGGGGCTATGGCTACACCTTC
CDR3: CSGASERGYGYTF

J: TRBJ2-1
D: .
V: TRBV6-5
size: .
DNA: TGTGCCGGCAGTCCGCTAGCGAGTTCGTACAATGAGCAGTTCTTC
CDR3: CAGSPLASSYNEQFF

J: TRBJ2-1
D: .
V: TRBV28
size: .
DNA: TGTGCCGGCAGTTCAACCGGGACACTAGCCACCTATGGGGAGCAGTTCTTC
CDR3: CAGSSTGTLATYGEQFF

J: TRBJ2-5
D: TRBD1
V: TRBV28
size: once
DNA: TGTGCCAGCAGCGAGACAGGGGTCCCAGAGACCCAGTACTTC
CDR3: CASSETGVPETQYF

J: TRBJ2-3
D: .
V: TRBV7-6
size: .
DNA: TGTGCCAGCAGCTTCTTGGCGGCGATTAGCACAGATACGCAGTATTTT
CDR3: CASSFLAAISTDTQYF

J: TRBJ2-6
D: .
V: TRBV7-2
size: few
DNA: TGTGCCAGCAGCCCTACAGCAACCTCTGGGGCCAACGTCCTGACTTTC
CDR3: CASSPTATSGANVLTF

J: TRBJ2-1
D: .
V: TRBV9
size: .
DNA: TGTGCCAGCGCGGTAGGGGGGGGTACCTACAATGAGCAGTTCTTC
CDR3: CASAVGGGTYNEQFF

J: TRBJ1-6
D: .
V: TRBV7-2
size: few
DNA: TGTGCCAGCAGCTTAGAGGGGCAGGGGAATAATTCACCCCTCCACTTT
CDR3: CASSLEGQGNNSPLHF